The subject of this entry is one T cell receptor beta chain. What it binds is unknown. At one end the junction does not follow the germline gene, possibly because of a read error. Looked up from germline, CDR1 is MNHEY and CDR2 is SVGEGT. The CDR3 extends over 15 amino acids. The entry originates in a study of CD8 T cells in Susac syndrome. Study-level findings and limits: The study conceded that relatively few individuals underwent its TCR sequencing and HLA analysis.

RNA was extracted with the RNeasy kit, and a quantity of roughly 0.5 to 1 ug was reverse transcribed using random hexamers. TCRdb re-derived calls from the immunoSEQ multiplex PCR reads in MiXCR, one entry per CDR3 protein. The sample lists 150,000 or so distinct CDR3 sequences, roughly 95% occurring once. This TCR was sampled from a human donor with Susac syndrome. The sample consisted of CD4+ T cells from PBMCs. This chain uses TRBV6-2 or TRBV6-3 with TRBJ1-1; D is possibly TRBD1 (6 bases). The CDR3 DNA is TGTGCCAGCAGTTGGGGACGGGGGCCGAACACTGAAGCCTTCTTT. Translated: CASSWGRGPNTEAFF.